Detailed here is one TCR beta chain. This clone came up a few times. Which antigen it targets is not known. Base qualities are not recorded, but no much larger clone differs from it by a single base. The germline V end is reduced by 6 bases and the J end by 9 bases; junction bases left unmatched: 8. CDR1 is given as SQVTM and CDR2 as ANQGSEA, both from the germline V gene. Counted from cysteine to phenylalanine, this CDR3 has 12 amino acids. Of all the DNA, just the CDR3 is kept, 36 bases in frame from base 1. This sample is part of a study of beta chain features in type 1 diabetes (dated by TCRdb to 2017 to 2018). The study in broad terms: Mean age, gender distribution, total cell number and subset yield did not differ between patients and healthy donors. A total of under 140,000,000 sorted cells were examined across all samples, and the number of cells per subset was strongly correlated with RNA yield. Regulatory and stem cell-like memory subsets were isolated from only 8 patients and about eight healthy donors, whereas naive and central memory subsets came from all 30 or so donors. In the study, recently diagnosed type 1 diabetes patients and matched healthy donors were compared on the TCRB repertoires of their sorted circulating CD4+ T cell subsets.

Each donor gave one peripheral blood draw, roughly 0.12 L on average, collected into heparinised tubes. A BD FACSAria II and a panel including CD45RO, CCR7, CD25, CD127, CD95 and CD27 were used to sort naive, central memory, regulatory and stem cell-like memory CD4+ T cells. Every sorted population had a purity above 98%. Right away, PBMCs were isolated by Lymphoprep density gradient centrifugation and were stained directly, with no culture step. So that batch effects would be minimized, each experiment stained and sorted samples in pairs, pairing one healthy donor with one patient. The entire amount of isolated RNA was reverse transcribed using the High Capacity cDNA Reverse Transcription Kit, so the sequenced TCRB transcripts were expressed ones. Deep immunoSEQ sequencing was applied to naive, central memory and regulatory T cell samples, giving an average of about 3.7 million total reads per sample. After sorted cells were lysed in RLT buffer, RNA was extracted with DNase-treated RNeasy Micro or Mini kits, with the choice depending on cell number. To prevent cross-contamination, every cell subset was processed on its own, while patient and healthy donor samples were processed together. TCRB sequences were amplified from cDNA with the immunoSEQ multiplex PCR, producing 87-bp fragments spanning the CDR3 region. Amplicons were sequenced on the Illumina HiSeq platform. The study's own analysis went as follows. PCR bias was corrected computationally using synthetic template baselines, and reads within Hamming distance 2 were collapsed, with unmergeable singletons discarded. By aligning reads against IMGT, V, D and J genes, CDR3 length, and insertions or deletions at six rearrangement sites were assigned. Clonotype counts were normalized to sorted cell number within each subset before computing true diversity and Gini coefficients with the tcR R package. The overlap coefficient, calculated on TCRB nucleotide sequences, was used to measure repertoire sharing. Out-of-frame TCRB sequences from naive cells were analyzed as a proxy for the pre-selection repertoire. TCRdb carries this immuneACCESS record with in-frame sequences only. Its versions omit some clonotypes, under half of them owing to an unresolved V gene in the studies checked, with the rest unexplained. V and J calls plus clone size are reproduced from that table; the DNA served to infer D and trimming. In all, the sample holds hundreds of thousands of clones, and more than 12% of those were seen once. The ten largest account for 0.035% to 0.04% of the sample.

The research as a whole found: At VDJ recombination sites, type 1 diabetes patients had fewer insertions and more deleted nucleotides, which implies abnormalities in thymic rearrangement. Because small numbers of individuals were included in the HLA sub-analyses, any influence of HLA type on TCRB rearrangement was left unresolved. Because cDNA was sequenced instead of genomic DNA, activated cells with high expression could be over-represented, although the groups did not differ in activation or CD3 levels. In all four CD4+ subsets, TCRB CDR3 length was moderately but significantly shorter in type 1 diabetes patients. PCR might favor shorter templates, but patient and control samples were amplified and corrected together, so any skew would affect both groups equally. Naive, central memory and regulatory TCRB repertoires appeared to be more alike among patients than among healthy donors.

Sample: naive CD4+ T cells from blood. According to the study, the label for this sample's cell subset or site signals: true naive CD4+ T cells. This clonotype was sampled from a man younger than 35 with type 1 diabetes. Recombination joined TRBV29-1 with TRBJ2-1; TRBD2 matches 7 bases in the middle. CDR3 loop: CSVRGDDPEQFF. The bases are TGCAGCGTCCGGGGGGACGATCCTGAGCAGTTCTTC.